The sequence of this T cell receptor (beta chain) was determined in a study of spatial heterogeneity in lung cancer. Using its own MiXCR run on the 5' RACE reads, TCRdb lists one record per CDR3 protein. The data hold fewer than 50,000 distinct CDR3 sequences, with about 10% observed a single time. Sample time point: blood at routine non-recurrence follow-up after resection. This CDR3 has 14 amino acids. Germline CDR1 and CDR2: MNHEY and SVGAGI. Trimming took 4 bases from V and 2 from J, leaving 12 bases between them. The source of this sequence is a female donor with early-stage non-small cell lung cancer. The V gene is TRBV6-5, the J gene TRBJ2-7; D is possibly TRBD2 (6 bases). The specimen was PBMCs, collected at follow-up. The CDR3 nucleotides read TGTGCCAGCAGTTCCGACGGACTACCCTACGAGCAGTACTTC. This gives the protein CASSSDGLPYEQYF.